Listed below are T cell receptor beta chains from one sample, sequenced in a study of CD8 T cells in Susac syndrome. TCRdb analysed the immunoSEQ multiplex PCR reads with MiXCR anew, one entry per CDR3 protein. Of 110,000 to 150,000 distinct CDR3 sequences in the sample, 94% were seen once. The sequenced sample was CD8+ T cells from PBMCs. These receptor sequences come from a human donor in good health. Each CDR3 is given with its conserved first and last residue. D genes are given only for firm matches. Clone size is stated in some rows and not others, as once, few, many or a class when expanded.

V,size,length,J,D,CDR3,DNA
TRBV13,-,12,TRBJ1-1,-,CASSLVGDGAFF,TGTGCCAGCAGCTTAGTGGGGGATGGAGCTTTCTTT
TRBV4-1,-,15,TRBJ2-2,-,CASSQIGYGAGELFF,TGCGCCAGCAGCCAAATCGGGTACGGCGCCGGGGAGCTGTTTTTT
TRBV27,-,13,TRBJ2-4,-,CASSGGLQNIQYF,TGTGCCAGCAGTGGGGGGCTTCAAAACATTCAGTACTTC
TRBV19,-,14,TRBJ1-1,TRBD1,CASSPRDREGEAFF,TGTGCCAGTAGTCCGAGGGACAGGGAAGGTGAAGCTTTCTTT
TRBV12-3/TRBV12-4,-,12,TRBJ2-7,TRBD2,CASMGLADEQYF,TGTGCCAGCATGGGACTAGCGGATGAGCAGTACTTC
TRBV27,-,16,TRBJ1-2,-,CASSFSSGTAVNGYTF,TGTGCCAGCAGTTTTAGCTCGGGGACTGCGGTAAATGGCTACACCTTC
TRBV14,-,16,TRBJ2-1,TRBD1,CASSQDPRQGYNEQFF,TGTGCCAGCAGCCAAGATCCGAGACAGGGGTACAATGAGCAGTTCTTC
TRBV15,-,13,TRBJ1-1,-,CATSVRVGTEAFF,TGTGCCACCAGCGTTAGGGTCGGCACTGAAGCTTTCTTT
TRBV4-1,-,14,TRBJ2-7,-,CASSQVWAVGEQYF,TGCGCCAGCAGCCAAGTTTGGGCAGTGGGGGAGCAGTACTTC
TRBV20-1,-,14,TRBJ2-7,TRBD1,CSARRPGQGDEQYF,TGCAGTGCTCGACGACCGGGACAGGGGGACGAGCAGTACTTC
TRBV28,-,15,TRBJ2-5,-,CASSSRLLLGETQYF,TGTGCCAGCAGTAGTAGGCTCCTTTTGGGAGAGACCCAGTACTTC
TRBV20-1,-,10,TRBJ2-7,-,CSAVSYEQYF,TGCAGTGCTGTTAGCTACGAGCAGTACTTC
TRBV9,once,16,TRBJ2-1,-,CASSGGRQSSYNEQFF,TGTGCCAGCAGCGGGGGACGGCAGAGCTCCTACAATGAGCAGTTCTTC
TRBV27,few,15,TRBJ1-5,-,CASSLGQYSNQPQHF,TGTGCCAGCAGTCTCGGACAGTATAGCAATCAGCCCCAGCATTTT
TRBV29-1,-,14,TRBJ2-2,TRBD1,CSVVGTGATGELFF,TGCAGCGTTGTCGGGACAGGGGCTACCGGGGAGCTGTTTTTT
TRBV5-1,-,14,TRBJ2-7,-,CASSLKTGPYEQYF,TGCGCCAGCAGCCTCAAGACAGGTCCCTACGAGCAGTACTTC
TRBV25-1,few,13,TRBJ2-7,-,CASSEGSSYEQYF,TGTGCCAGCAGTGAGGGGAGCTCCTACGAGCAGTACTTC
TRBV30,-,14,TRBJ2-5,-,CAWNYGTNQETQYF,TGTGCCTGGAACTATGGGACAAACCAAGAGACCCAGTACTTC
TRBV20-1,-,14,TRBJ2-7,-,CSAREVERTYEQYF,TGCAGTGCTAGAGAGGTCGAGAGGACCTACGAGCAGTACTTC
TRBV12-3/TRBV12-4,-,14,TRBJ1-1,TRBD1,CASRPGGGNTEAFF,TGTGCCAGCAGACCGGGAGGGGGCAACACTGAAGCTTTCTTT
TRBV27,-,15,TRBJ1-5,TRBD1,CASSLGQGGNQPQHF,TGTGCCAGCAGTTTAGGCCAGGGGGGCAATCAGCCCCAGCATTTT
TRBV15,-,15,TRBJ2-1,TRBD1,CATSNDRGGWDEQFF,TGTGCCACCAGTAATGACAGGGGCGGGTGGGATGAGCAGTTCTTC
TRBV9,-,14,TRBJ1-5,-,CASSVESSNQPQHF,TGTGCCAGCAGCGTAGAAAGTAGCAATCAGCCCCAGCATTTT
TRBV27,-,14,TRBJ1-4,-,CASSLSGADEKLFF,TGTGCCAGCAGCCTTTCGGGGGCGGACGAAAAACTGTTTTTT
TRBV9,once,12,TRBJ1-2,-,CASSHLSSGYTF,TGTGCCAGCAGCCACCTTTCTTCTGGCTACACCTTC
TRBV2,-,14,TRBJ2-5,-,CASRGTEKQETQYF,TGTGCCAGCAGAGGAACAGAAAAGCAAGAGACCCAGTACTTC
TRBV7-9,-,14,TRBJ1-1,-,CASSLAAGNTEAFF,TGTGCCAGCAGCTTAGCAGCCGGGAACACTGAAGCTTTCTTT
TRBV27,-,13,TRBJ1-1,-,CASSLRGGGEAFF,TGTGCCAGCAGTTTACGGGGGGGCGGTGAAGCTTTCTTT
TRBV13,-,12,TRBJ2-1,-,CASSSLGTEQFF,TGTGCCAGCAGCTCATTAGGGACAGAGCAGTTCTTC
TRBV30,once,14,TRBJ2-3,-,CALTSRDRKDTQYF,TGTGCCCTTACTTCCCGGGATCGTAAAGATACGCAGTATTTT
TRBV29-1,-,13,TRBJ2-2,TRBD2,CCGGEGRTGELFF,TGCTGCGGAGGGGAGGGCCGTACCGGGGAGCTGTTTTTT
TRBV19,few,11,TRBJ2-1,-,CASAYYNEQFF,TGTGCCAGTGCATACTACAATGAGCAGTTCTTC
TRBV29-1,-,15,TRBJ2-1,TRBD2,CSADGGTAVGDEQFF,TGCAGCGCTGACGGGGGGACGGCCGTTGGGGATGAGCAGTTCTTC
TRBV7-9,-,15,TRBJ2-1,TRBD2,CASSEGLAVGNEQFF,TGTGCCAGCAGCGAGGGACTAGCGGTGGGGAATGAGCAGTTCTTC
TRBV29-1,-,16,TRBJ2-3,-,CSVEERQFPSTDTQYF,TGCAGCGTTGAAGAAAGACAGTTTCCTAGCACAGATACGCAGTATTTT
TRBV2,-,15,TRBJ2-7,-,CASSVSPSSPYEQYF,TGTGCCAGCAGTGTTTCCCCTAGCTCGCCCTACGAGCAGTACTTC
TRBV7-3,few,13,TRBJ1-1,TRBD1,CASRQGASTEAFF,TGTGCCAGCAGGCAGGGGGCGAGCACTGAAGCTTTCTTT
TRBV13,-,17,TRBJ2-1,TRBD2,CASSQGGGLESSNEQFF,TGTGCCAGCAGCCAAGGGGGGGGACTAGAAAGTTCCAATGAGCAGTTCTTC
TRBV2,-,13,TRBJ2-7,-,CASEKRSSYEQYF,TGTGCCAGCGAAAAGCGATCCTCCTACGAGCAGTACTTC
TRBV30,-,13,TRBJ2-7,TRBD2,CAWTLAGLGEQYF,TGTGCCTGGACACTAGCGGGATTAGGTGAGCAGTACTTC
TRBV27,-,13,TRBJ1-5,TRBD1,CASSPDRVQPQHF,TGTGCCAGCAGTCCAGACAGGGTACAGCCCCAGCATTTT
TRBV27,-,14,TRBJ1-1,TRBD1,CASSLTGGHTEAFF,TGTGCCAGCAGTTTGACAGGGGGCCATACTGAAGCTTTCTTT
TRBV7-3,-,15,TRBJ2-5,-,CASSLGAGTQETQYF,TGTGCCAGCAGCTTAGGGGCGGGGACTCAAGAGACCCAGTACTTC
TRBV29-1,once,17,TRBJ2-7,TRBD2,CSVDGTSGRGSSYEQYF,TGCAGCGTTGACGGGACTAGCGGGAGGGGCTCGAGCTACGAGCAGTACTTC
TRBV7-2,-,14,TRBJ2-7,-,CASSLARDSYEQYF,TGTGCCAGCAGTCTAGCCAGGGATTCCTACGAGCAGTACTTC
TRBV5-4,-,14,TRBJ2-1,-,CASSLGLVENEQFF,TGTGCCAGCAGCTTAGGACTGGTGGAGAATGAGCAGTTCTTC
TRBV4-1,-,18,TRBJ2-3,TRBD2,CASSQVWLAGGFTDTQYF,TGCGCCAGCAGCCAAGTTTGGCTAGCGGGAGGGTTCACAGATACGCAGTATTTT
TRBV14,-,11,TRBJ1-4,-,CASSINEKLFF,TGTGCCAGCAGCATTAATGAAAAACTGTTTTTT
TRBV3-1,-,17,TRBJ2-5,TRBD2,CASSQDPRLAYGETQYF,TGTGCCAGCAGCCAAGATCCGAGACTAGCGTACGGAGAGACCCAGTACTTC
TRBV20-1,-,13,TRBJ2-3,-,CSVPSGSTDTQYF,TGCAGTGTACCAAGCGGTAGCACAGATACGCAGTATTTT